What follows are 2 T cell receptor beta chains derived from one specimen sequenced in a study of beta chain features in type 1 diabetes. Study findings and constraints: Type 1 diabetes patients showed a moderate but significant shortening of TCRB CDR3s in all four CD4+ subsets.

The antigens these receptors bind are not known. The isolated RNA, all of it, was reverse transcribed, so expressed TCRB transcripts were what got sequenced. Generated by immunoSEQ multiplex PCR, the TCRdb table keeps only in-frame clones and is missing some. Among over 650,000 clones listed, around 15% were seen once. The sequenced material came from naive CD4+ T cells from blood. These TCRs come from a man aged 18 to 30 with type 1 diabetes.

The chain combines TRBV9 with TRBJ1-2; maybe TRBD1 (5 bases). This CDR3 is built from 13 residues. Germline CDR1 and CDR2: SGDLS and YYNGEE. The V end lost 4 bases, the J end lost 8 bases, and 15 bases lay between the germline ends. CDR3 bases: TGTGCCAGCAGCTCGGGGTCCGGGGGAGGCTACACCTTC. This sequence encodes CASSSGSGGGYTF.

This clone was picked up a small number of times. This CDR3 reads CASRAQGALEQYF. CDR3 DNA sequence: TGTGCCAGCAGAGCACAGGGGGCACTAGAGCAGTACTTC. The chain uses TRBV6-5 and TRBJ2-7, with TRBD1 matching 9 bases. Looked up from germline, CDR1 is MNHEY and CDR2 is SVGAGI. The CDR3 has 13 amino acids. The J segment lost 7 bases and the V segment lost 6 bases, leaving 7 bases of the junction unmatched.